The 21 T cell receptor beta chains listed next were all sequenced from one sample in a study of Graves' ophthalmopathy and Graves' hyperthyroidism (dated by TCRdb to 2016 to 2019). Sequencing instrument: Illumina HiSeq 2000. For repertoire sequencing, the TCR beta CDR3 regions were amplified from RNA transcripts. HTBI primers and the Qiagen OneStep RT-PCR kit were used in a first-round RT-PCR, which was followed by a second-round multiplex PCR, size selection and purification. The public reads were reprocessed in TCRdb via fastp at Q25 and MiXCR, keeping in-frame beta chains. Rows are unified per CDR3 protein, each entry keeping the most common DNA and genes. The sample data list 360,000 or so distinct CDR3 sequences, and around 19% of these were observed just once. The ten largest make up 1.6% of the sample. Sequencing was performed on peripheral blood. The receptors were sampled from a woman between 18 and 30 years old with Graves' ophthalmopathy. Donor details come from another sample of the same person, matched by shared clones.

The chain has TRBV9 and TRBJ2-7, with unresolved D. Trimming took 4 bases from V and 5 from J, leaving 19 bases between them. CDR3 length: 15 amino acids. Germline CDR1 SGDLS, CDR2 YYNGEE. The CDR3 bases are TGTGCCAGCAGCCCGATCGGACCCGAGAGTCACGAGCAGTACTTC. Amino acid sequence: CASSPIGPESHEQYF.

J is TRBJ1-2 and V is TRBV3-1; D unclear. V was trimmed by 0 bases and J by 0 bases, leaving 8 bases between them. Germline V gives CDR1 LGHDT, CDR2 YNNKEL (reference sequence). This CDR3 region has 15 residues. Here the CDR3 reads CASSQDRIANYGYTF. The CDR3 DNA follows: TGTGCCAGCAGCCAAGACAGAATAGCTAACTATGGCTACACCTTC. The entire variable domain, with the rest obtained from reference TRBV3-1 and TRBJ1-2, is as follows: DTAVSQTPKYLVTQMGNDKSIKCEQNLGHDTMYWYKQDSKKFLKIMFSYNNKELIINETVPNRFSPKSPDKAHLNLHINSLELGDSAVYFCASSQDRIANYGYTFGSGTRLTVV.

The rearrangement joins TRBV10-3 to TRBJ1-1; 9 bases map to TRBD1. The CDR3 covers 15 residues. The germline gives CDR1 ENHRY, CDR2 SYGVKD. Germline trimming cut 6 bases from V and 4 bases from J; bases unmatched to any gene: 9. The CDR3 DNA follows: TGTGCCATCAGACCTGGGACAGGGTGGCGCACTGAAGCTTTCTTT. It specifies CAIRPGTGWRTEAFF.

This clonotype came up many times. The V gene is TRBV4-2, the J gene TRBJ1-1; no clear D. Germline-derived CDR1 and CDR2 are LGHNA and YNFKEQ. V lost 0 bases, J lost 2 bases, and 10 bases lay in between. This CDR3 is built from 15 residues. As DNA, the CDR3 is TGTGCCAGCAGCCAAGATACCAACTTTAACACTGAAGCTTTCTTT. Translated: CASSQDTNFNTEAFF.

This clonotype has only a few counts. The chain employs TRBV6-1 and TRBJ1-1; TRBD1 aligns across 8 bases. There are 14 residues in the CDR3. With V trimmed by 6 bases and J by 7 bases, 10 bases remained unmatched. Germline assignment: CDR1 MNHNS and CDR2 SASEGT. CDR3 region: CASRQGVAGVEAFF. DNA for the CDR3: TGTGCCAGCAGACAGGGGGTGGCCGGGGTTGAAGCTTTCTTT.

This clonotype was seen a few times. The CDR3 carries no conserved terminal phenylalanine or tryptophan, so it likely arises from a read error. The V and J genes are TRBV5-1 and TRBJ1-3; the match to TRBD1 covers 9 bases. The junction had 4 bases not matched to a gene; V was cut back by 4 bases and J by 2 bases. The CDR3 extends over 15 amino acids. CDR1 and CDR2 from the germline V gene are SGHRS and YFSETQ. CDR3 DNA: TGCGCCAGCAGCCGGGACAGGGATACTGGAAACACCATATATTCT. Protein sequence: CASSRDRDTGNTIYS.

This clonotype occurred many times. The chain joins TRBV12-3 or TRBV12-4 to TRBJ1-5; D remains unclear. V was shortened by 2 bases and J by 5 bases, with 7 bases between the two germline ends. The CDR3 extends over 13 amino acids. The CDR3 here is CASSLFLDQPQHF. In DNA form, the CDR3 reads TGTGCCAGCAGTTTATTTCTCGATCAGCCCCAGCATTTT.

The chain carries TRBV28 and TRBJ2-7, with no clear D. The CDR3 covers 13 residues. V gave up 7 bases and J gave up 0 bases, with 10 bases separating them. Per the germline V gene, CDR1 is MDHEN and CDR2 is SYDVKM. CDR3 amino acids: CASKGASSYEQYF. Here the CDR3 DNA reads TGTGCCAGCAAGGGCGCGAGCTCCTACGAGCAGTACTTC. Combining the CDR3 with reference TRBV28 and TRBJ2-7 gives the whole variable domain DVKVTQSSRYLVKRTGEKVFLECVQDMDHENMFWYRQDPGLGLRLIYFSYDVKMKEKGDIPEGYSVSREKKERFSLILESASTNQTSMYLCASKGASSYEQYFGPGTRLTVT.

A word on this clonotype: Since a much larger clone is just one base distant, this may be a read error. The rearrangement uses TRBV7-2 and TRBJ1-1; TRBD1 might be the D (5 bases). The germline V gene has CDR1 SGHTA and CDR2 FQGNSA. This CDR3 is 13 amino acids long. CDR3 nucleotide sequence: TGTGCCAGCGGCTTAGGCAGGGTGGCTGAAGCTTTCTTT. It specifies CASGLGRVAEAFF.

This clonotype occurred many times. The genes are TRBV6-5 and TRBJ2-7; D unresolved. V was cut by 7 bases and J by 2 bases, with 9 bases left in between. This CDR3 spans 12 amino acids. The V gene's germline CDR1 is MNHEY and CDR2 SVGAGI. The CDR3: CASKDRTYEQYF. DNA of the CDR3: TGTGCCAGCAAGGACCGGACCTACGAGCAGTACTTC.

This clonotype was seen once. This sequence joins TRBV28 and TRBJ2-7; 16 nucleotides line up with TRBD2. This CDR3 comprises 14 residues. The junction had 0 bases not matched to a gene; V was cut back by 8 bases and J by 2 bases. Germline V lookup: CDR1 MDHEN, CDR2 SYDVKM. Here the CDR3 reads CASGTSGRAYEQYF. The CDR3 bases are TGTGCCAGCGGGACTAGCGGGAGGGCCTACGAGCAGTACTTC.

This clonotype was seen at least ten times. The chain is built from TRBV27 and TRBJ1-1; TRBD1 agrees at 7 bases. Losses at the gene ends were 5 bases for V and 6 bases for J; bases not matched to a gene: 6. The CDR3 has 13 residues. Germline assignment: CDR1 MNHEY and CDR2 SMNVEV (reference sequence). The CDR3 coding sequence is TGTGCCAGCAGTACTATGGACAGGCCTGAAGCTTTCTTT. Its protein product is CASSTMDRPEAFF.

For the CDR3, the DNA is TGTGCCAGCAGTTACTTGGGACATTCCAGCTATGGCTACACCTTC. Translation: CASSYLGHSSYGYTF. The rearrangement links TRBV6-5 to TRBJ1-2, with D tentatively TRBD1 (6 bases). Trimming removed 1 base at V and 4 bases at J, with 13 bases between. Germline values: CDR1 MNHEY, CDR2 SVGAGI. CDR3 size: 15 residues.

This clonotype showed up many times. V usage is TRBV11-2 and J usage is TRBJ1-2; 12 nucleotides line up with TRBD1. There are 16 residues in the CDR3. Germline CDR1 is SGHAT and CDR2 is FQNNGV. Unmatched junction bases numbered 6, after V lost 2 bases and J lost 5 bases. Written as DNA, the CDR3 is TGTGCCAGCAGCTTATTGGGGACAGGGGGCGAGTATGGCTACACCTTC. Amino acids: CASSLLGTGGEYGYTF.

This clonotype appeared many times. The genes are TRBV6-2 or TRBV6-3 and TRBJ1-1, with D perhaps TRBD1 (5 bases). Germline CDR1 MNHEY, CDR2 SVGEGT. Trimming took 2 bases from V and 5 from J, leaving 9 bases between them. The CDR3 length is 13 residues. The CDR3 DNA reads as TGTGCCAGCAGTTACGCAGGGTGGACTGAAGCTTTCTTT. Translating it yields CASSYAGWTEAFF.

This clonotype was counted ten times or more. CDR3: CASSYSQGANYGYTF. The CDR3, as DNA: TGTGCCAGCAGTTACTCGCAGGGAGCGAACTATGGCTACACCTTC. V and J are TRBV6-5 and TRBJ1-2; possibly TRBD1 for D (5 bases). Looked up from germline, CDR1 is MNHEY and CDR2 is SVGAGI. The CDR3 covers 15 residues. V shed 0 bases and J shed 2 bases, with 10 bases lying between them.

This clonotype was detected ten times or more. The chain employs TRBV7-8 and TRBJ2-5; maybe TRBD2 (6 bases). Germline CDR1 reads SGHVS; CDR2 reads FQNEAQ. V was cut by 6 bases and J by 10 bases, with 24 bases left in between. This CDR3 has 15 amino acids. The CDR3 DNA follows: TGTGCCAGCAGTTCACTTCAGGGCCCCCGGGGAGGCCAGTACTTC. Amino acid sequence: CASSSLQGPRGGQYF.

About this clonotype itself: One end of the junction is discordant with germline, which a read error may explain. V and J are TRBV30 and TRBJ1-2; D is uncertain. The CDR3 length is 11 residues. Looked up from germline, CDR1 is GTSNPN and CDR2 is SVGIG (reference sequence). The CDR3 protein is CAGRGGRGYTF. CDR3 sequence (DNA): TGTGCCGGGAGAGGAGGGCGAGGCTACACCTTC.

This clonotype was found many times. The chain combines TRBV3-1 with TRBJ2-2; D remains ambiguous. V was pared by 6 bases and J by 4 bases, with 12 bases between. Germline V gives CDR1 LGHDT, CDR2 YNNKEL (reference sequence). This CDR3 is built from 14 residues. CDR3 protein: CASSTRFRTGELFF. CDR3 DNA sequence: TGTGCCAGCAGTACGAGGTTTCGCACCGGGGAGCTGTTTTTT.

This clonotype was seen ten or more times. The chain joins TRBV6-2 or TRBV6-3 to TRBJ2-5; 8 bases agree with TRBD2. CDR3 size: 15 residues. Germline V gene lookup returns CDR1 MNHEY and CDR2 SVGEGT. V was clipped by 7 bases and J by 6 bases; unmatched bases: 13. CDR3: CASTRQTSAQKTQYF. The CDR3 coding sequence is TGTGCCAGCACCAGACAGACTAGCGCTCAGAAGACCCAGTACTTC.

Note on this clonotype: This could be a read error, since a much larger clone is one nucleotide away. This chain links TRBV5-1 with TRBJ2-2; D is undetermined. Germline V CDR1 and CDR2: SGHRS, YFSETQ. The CDR3 is 13 amino acids. Trimming stripped 7 bases from V and 5 bases from J, with 12 bases between. The CDR3 DNA reads TGCGCCAGCGGCTCCGGGCATACCGGGGAGCTGTTTTTT. This gives the protein CASGSGHTGELFF.